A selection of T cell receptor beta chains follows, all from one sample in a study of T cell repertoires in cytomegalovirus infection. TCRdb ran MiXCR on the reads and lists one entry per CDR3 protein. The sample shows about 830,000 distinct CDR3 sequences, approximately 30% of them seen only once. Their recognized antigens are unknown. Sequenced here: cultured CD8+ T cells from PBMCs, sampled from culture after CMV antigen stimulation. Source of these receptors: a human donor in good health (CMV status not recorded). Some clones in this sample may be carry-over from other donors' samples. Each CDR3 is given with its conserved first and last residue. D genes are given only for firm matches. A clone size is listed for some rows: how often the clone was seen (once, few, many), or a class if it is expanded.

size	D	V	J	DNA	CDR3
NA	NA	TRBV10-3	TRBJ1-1	TGTGCCATCAGTGAGCCTCCGGGACACGAGAACACTGAAGCTTTCTTT	CAISEPPGHENTEAFF
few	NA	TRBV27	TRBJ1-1	TGTGCCAGCAGTTTATCGTCAAGCGGATATTCCTGGGGGTCGACTGAAGCTTTCTTT	CASSLSSSGYSWGSTEAFF
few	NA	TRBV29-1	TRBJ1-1	TGCAGCGTTGAAAAGGGGGATCGGACTGAAGCTTTCTTT	CSVEKGDRTEAFF
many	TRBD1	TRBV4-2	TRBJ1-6	TGTGCCAGCAGCCAAGATCCCGGGACAGTTAATTCACCCCTCCACTTT	CASSQDPGTVNSPLHF
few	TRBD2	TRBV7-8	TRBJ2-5	TGTGCCAGCAGCTCCCGCGGGGGAGGGCTTAAGACCCAGTACTTC	CASSSRGGGLKTQYF
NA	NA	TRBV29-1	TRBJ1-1	TGCAGCGTTGTGGGGGAACTGGGGGTTGAAGCTTTCTTT	CSVVGELGVEAFF
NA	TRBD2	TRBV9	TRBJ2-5	TGTGCCAGCAGCGTCGGGGGGACGGGGGGGTTCAGCCAAGAGACCCAGTACTTC	CASSVGGTGGFSQETQYF
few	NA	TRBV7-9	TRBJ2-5	TGTGCCAGCAGCCCCAGGGACCAAGAGACCCAGTACTTC	CASSPRDQETQYF
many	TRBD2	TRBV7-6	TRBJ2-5	TGTGCCAGCTCCGGGCTAGCGGGGGAAGAGACCCAGTACTTC	CASSGLAGEETQYF
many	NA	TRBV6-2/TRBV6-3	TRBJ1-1	TGTGCCAGCAGTTACTCGTGGGAGAACACTGAAGCTTTCTTT	CASSYSWENTEAFF
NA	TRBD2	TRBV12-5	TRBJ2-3	TGTGCTAGTGGTTTGGCTCCAAGCGGGGGGGCAGATACGCAGTATTTT	CASGLAPSGGADTQYF
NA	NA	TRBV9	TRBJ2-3	TGTGCCAGCAGCGTAGGAGGGTTCACAGATACGCAGTATTTT	CASSVGGFTDTQYF
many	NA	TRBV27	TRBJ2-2	TGTGCCAGCGGTCACGACCGGGGCCGGAAAACCGGGGAGCTGTTTTTT	CASGHDRGRKTGELFF
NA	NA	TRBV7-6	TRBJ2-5	TGTGCCAGCACCCAGCCCCGCTACCAAGAGACCCAGTACTTC	CASTQPRYQETQYF
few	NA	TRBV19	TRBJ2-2	NA	CASTSDRDTGELFF
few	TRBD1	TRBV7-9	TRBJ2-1	TGTGCCAGCAGACGCCCCGGGACAGGGCGGCCTGAGCAGTTCTTC	CASRRPGTGRPEQFF
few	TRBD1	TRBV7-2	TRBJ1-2	TGTGCCAGCGCAGGGGGGAACTATGGCTACACCTTC	CASAGGNYGYTF
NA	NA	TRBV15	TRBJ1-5	TGTGCCACCAGCAGCTCAGGGTATGATCAGCCCCAGCATTTT	CATSSSGYDQPQHF
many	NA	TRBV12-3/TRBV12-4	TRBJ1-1	TGTGCCAGCAGCTTAGTTGAAGCTTTCTTT	CASSLVEAFF
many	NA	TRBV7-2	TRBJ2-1	TGTGCCAGCAGTCCGGAGGGTAGCTCCTACAATGAGCAGTTCTTC	CASSPEGSSYNEQFF
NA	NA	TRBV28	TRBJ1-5	TGTGCCAGCAGCCCCCGTTTGGGGGGGGGCAATCAGCCCCAGCATTTT	CASSPRLGGGNQPQHF
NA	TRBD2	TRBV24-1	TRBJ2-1	TGTGCCACCAGTGACCCTACTAGCGGGTATAACAATGAGCAGTTCTTC	CATSDPTSGYNNEQFF
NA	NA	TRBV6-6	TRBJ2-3	TGTGCCAGCAGTTACTCGGGGAGCATAGATACGCAGTATTTT	CASSYSGSIDTQYF
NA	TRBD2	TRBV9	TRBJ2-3	TGTGCCAGCAGCTCGGCACTAGCGGGGAAAACAGATACGCAGTATTTT	CASSSALAGKTDTQYF
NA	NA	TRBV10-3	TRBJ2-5	TGTGCCATCAGTGAGGTGGAATTGGGAGAGACCCAGTACTTC	CAISEVELGETQYF
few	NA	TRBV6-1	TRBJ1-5	TGTGCCAGCAGTCAAAGACTCGACAGGTTTCAGCCCCAGCATTTT	CASSQRLDRFQPQHF
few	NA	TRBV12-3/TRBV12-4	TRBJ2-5	TGTGCCAGCAGTTTCGGCGGGGGCTTAGGAGAGACCCAGTACTTC	CASSFGGGLGETQYF
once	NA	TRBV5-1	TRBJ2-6	TGCGCCAGCAGCTCCGCGGGGAGTAACTCTGGGGCCAACGTCCTGACTTTC	CASSSAGSNSGANVLTF
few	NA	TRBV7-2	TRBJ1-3	TGTGCCAGCAGCCTCATTCAGGGGCCTTTT	CASSLIQGPF